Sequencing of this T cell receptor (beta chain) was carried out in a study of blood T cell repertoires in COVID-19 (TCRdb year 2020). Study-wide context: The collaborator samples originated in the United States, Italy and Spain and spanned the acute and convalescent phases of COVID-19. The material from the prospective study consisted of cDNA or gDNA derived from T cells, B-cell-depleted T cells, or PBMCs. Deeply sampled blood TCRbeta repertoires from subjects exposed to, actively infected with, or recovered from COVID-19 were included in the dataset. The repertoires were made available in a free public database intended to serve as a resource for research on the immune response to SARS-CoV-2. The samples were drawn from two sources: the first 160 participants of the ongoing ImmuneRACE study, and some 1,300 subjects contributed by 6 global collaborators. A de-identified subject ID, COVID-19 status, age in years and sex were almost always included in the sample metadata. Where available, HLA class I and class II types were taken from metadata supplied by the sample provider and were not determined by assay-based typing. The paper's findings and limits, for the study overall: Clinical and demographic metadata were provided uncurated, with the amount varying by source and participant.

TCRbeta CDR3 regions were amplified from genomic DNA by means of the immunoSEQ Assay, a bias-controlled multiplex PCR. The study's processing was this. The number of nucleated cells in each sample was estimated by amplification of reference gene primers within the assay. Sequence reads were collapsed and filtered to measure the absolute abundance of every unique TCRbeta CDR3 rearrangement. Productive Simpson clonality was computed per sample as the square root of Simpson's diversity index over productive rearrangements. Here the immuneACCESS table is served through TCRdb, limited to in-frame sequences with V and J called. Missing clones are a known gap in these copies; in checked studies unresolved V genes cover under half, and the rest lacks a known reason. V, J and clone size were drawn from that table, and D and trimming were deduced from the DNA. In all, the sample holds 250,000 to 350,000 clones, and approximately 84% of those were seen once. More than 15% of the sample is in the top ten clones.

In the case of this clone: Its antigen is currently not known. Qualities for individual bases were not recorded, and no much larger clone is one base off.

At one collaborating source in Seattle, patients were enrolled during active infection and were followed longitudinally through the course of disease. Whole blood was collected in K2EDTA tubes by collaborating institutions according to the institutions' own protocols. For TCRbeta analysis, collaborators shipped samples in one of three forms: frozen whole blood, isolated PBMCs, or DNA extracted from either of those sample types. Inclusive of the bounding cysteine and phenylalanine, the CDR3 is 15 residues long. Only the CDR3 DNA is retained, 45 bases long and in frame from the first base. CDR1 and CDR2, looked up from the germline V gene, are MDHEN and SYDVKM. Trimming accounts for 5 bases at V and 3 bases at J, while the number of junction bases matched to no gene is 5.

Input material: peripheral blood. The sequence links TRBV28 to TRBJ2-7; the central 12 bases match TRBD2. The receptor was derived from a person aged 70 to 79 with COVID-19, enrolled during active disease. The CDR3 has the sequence CASSQLAGGFYEQYF. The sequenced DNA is TGTGCCAGCAGTCAACTAGCGGGAGGATTCTACGAGCAGTACTTC.